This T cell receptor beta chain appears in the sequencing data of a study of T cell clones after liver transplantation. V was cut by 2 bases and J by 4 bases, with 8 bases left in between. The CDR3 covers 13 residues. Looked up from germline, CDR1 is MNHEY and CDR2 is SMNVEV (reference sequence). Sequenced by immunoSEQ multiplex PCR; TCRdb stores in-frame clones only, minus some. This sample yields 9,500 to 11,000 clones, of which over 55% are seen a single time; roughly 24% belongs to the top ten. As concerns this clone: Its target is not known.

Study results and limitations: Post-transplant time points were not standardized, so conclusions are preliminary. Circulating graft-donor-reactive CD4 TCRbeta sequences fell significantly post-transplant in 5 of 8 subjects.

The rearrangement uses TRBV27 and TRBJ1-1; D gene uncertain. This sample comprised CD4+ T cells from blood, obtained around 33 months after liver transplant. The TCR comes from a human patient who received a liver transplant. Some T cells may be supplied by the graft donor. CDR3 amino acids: CASSLGRATEAFF. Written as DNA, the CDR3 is TGTGCCAGCAGTTTAGGTAGGGCCACTGAAGCTTTCTTT.